The 22 T cell receptor beta chains below all came from one sample that was sequenced in a study of T cell responses to AZD1222 COVID-19 vaccine. Sequenced by immunoSEQ multiplex PCR; TCRdb stores in-frame clones only, minus some. The profile shows about 110,000 clones, about 94% of them singletons. Sequenced here: peripheral blood, sampled 28 days after the second AZD1222 dose. The receptors stem from an adult who received the AZD1222 COVID-19 vaccine.

J is TRBJ1-2 and V is TRBV5-1, with TRBD1 matching 7 bases. This CDR3 contains 16 residues. The V and J ends lost 6 bases and 4 bases, in that order; junction bases with no gene match: 15. The germline V gene has CDR1 SGHRS and CDR2 YFSETQ. The CDR3 DNA sequence: TGCGCCAGCACCCCACGGACAGGTTTAATGAGCTATGGCTACACCTTC. This translates into CASTPRTGLMSYGYTF.

The CDR3 DNA reads TGTGCCAGCAGCCCTCCTTGGGGGGGGGCCGTCTGGAATGAGCAGTTCTTC. Translating it yields CASSPPWGGAVWNEQFF. This rearrangement joins TRBV3-1 (or the pseudogene TRBV3-2) to TRBJ2-1; tentatively, D is TRBD2 (7 bases). The V gene's germline CDR1 is LGHDT and CDR2 YNNKEL (reference sequence). This CDR3 contains 17 residues. V was pared by 4 bases and J by 7 bases, with 23 bases between.

The chain carries TRBV12-3 or TRBV12-4 and TRBJ1-4, with unresolved D. Trimming cost V 7 bases and J 7 bases, with 10 bases left between them. The CDR3 sequence is 12 residues long. CDR3 DNA sequence: TGTGCCAGCACCGTTTATAGTGAAAAACTGTTTTTT. Protein: CASTVYSEKLFF.

The chain joins TRBV25-1 to TRBJ1-3; D gene uncertain. V lost 5 bases and J lost 3, with 2 bases in between. CDR3 length: 11 residues. Germline loops: CDR1 MGHDK, CDR2 SYGVNS. CDR3 protein: CASSLGNTIYF. The DNA for the CDR3 is TGTGCCAGCAGTCTTGGAAACACCATATATTTT.

This sequence joins TRBV7-8 and TRBJ2-7; D is perhaps TRBD1 (6 bases). CDR1 is SGHVS and CDR2 is FQNEAQ in the germline V gene. V lost 5 bases to trimming and J lost 2 bases, with 13 bases between them. CDR3 length equals 14 residues. The CDR3 nucleotides are TGTGCCAGCAGCAATCAGGGGACGGCCTACGAGCAGTACTTC. Protein sequence: CASSNQGTAYEQYF.

The chain employs TRBV4-1 and TRBJ2-1; the match to TRBD1 covers 10 bases. The ends lost 0 bases at V and 13 bases at J; junction bases unmatched: 9. CDR1 is MGHRA, CDR2 YSYEKL, per germline. This CDR3 has 15 residues. The CDR3 protein is CASSQDRTGGSSQFF. The DNA for the CDR3 is TGCGCCAGCAGCCAAGACAGGACAGGGGGATCCAGCCAGTTCTTC.

The rearrangement uses TRBV2 and TRBJ1-2, with D possibly matching TRBD1 (5 bases). The CDR3 loop spans 16 amino acids. Germline V CDR1 and CDR2: SNHLY, FYNNEI. Trimming removed 0 bases at V and 0 bases at J, with 11 bases between. The CDR3 nucleotides are TGTGCCAGCAGTGAAGCGGTGGGACCATCTAACTATGGCTACACCTTC. Translated: CASSEAVGPSNYGYTF.

A single count supports this clone. The chain links TRBV6-1 to TRBJ2-1, with unresolved D. Germline-derived CDR1 and CDR2 are MNHNS and SASEGT. Trimming took off 0 bases at V and 6 bases at J, with 9 bases between the two ends. The CDR3 is 14 amino acids. The CDR3 DNA sequence: TGTGCCAGCAGTGAAGCTCAGTTGGGCAATGAGCAGTTCTTC. It yields the protein CASSEAQLGNEQFF.

The chain has TRBV5-1 and TRBJ1-4; 9 nucleotides line up with TRBD1. Germline CDR1 reads SGHRS; CDR2 reads YFSETQ. This CDR3 comprises 16 residues. V shed 4 bases and J 3 bases; nucleotides not matched to a gene: 7. CDR3 sequence: CASSGGTGSPNEKLFF. In DNA, the CDR3 is TGCGCCAGCAGCGGAGGGACAGGGAGTCCTAATGAAAAACTGTTTTTT. Variable domain in full (rest from reference TRBV5-1 and TRBJ1-4): KAGVTQTPRYLIKTRGQQVTLSCSPISGHRSVSWYQQTPGQGLQFLFEYFSETQRNKGNFPGRFSGRQFSNSRSEMNVSTLELGDSALYLCASSGGTGSPNEKLFFGSGTQLSVL.

The rearrangement uses TRBV19 and TRBJ2-3, with 10 positions matching TRBD2. Per the germline V gene, CDR1 is LNHDA and CDR2 is SQIVND (reference sequence). Trimming cost V 4 bases and J 7 bases; bases outside gene matches: 8. This CDR3 comprises 15 residues. CDR3 DNA sequence: TGTGCCAGTAGTACCTTGGGACTAGCGCTCCATACGCAGTATTTT. Its protein is CASSTLGLALHTQYF.

This chain uses TRBV4-1 with TRBJ1-1; D unclear. The germline CDR1 and CDR2 sequences are MGHRA and YSYEKL. V was clipped by 4 bases and J by 1 base, with 13 bases between them. The CDR3 extends over 15 amino acids. The CDR3 loop reads CASSRGQNPNTEAFF. In nucleotides, the CDR3 is TGCGCCAGCAGCCGAGGCCAGAACCCGAACACTGAAGCTTTCTTT.

This clone was observed a single time. The chain carries TRBV10-3 and TRBJ1-1; D is unclear. The germline V gene has CDR1 ENHRY and CDR2 SYGVKD. The germline V and J ends were trimmed by 5 bases and 2 bases, with 6 bases remaining between them. The CDR3 runs 12 residues. The CDR3 nucleotides read TGTGCCATCAGTCGGGTTAACACTGAAGCTTTCTTT. Translating gives CAISRVNTEAFF.

The gene calls are TRBV13 and TRBJ2-1; perhaps D is TRBD1 or TRBD2 (5 bases each). This CDR3 is 16 amino acids long. Germline values: CDR1 PRHDT, CDR2 FYEKMQ (reference sequence). Between the trimmed V and J ends, which lost 0 bases and 6 bases, there was a span of 15 bases. This CDR3 is CASSLGGTSRGNEQFF. CDR3 sequence (DNA): TGTGCCAGCAGCTTAGGCGGGACGAGCCGGGGCAATGAGCAGTTCTTC.

V is TRBV5-1 and J is TRBJ1-1; TRBD1 might be the D (5 bases). This CDR3 is built from 18 residues. CDR1 SGHRS and CDR2 YFSETQ come from the germline V gene. V lost 5 bases to trimming and J lost 1 base, with 24 bases between them. CDR3 protein: CASRQQQESGLGNTEAFF. For the CDR3, the DNA is TGCGCCAGCAGACAGCAACAGGAAAGCGGGCTGGGGAACACTGAAGCTTTCTTT.

The chain recombines TRBV4-1 with TRBJ2-2; unclear D gene. V was cut by 1 base and J by 2 bases, with 8 bases left in between. This CDR3 contains 15 residues. Germline V gene sequence: CDR1 MGHRA, CDR2 YSYEKL. The CDR3 here is CASSQVTENTGELFF. The CDR3 DNA reads TGCGCCAGCAGCCAAGTAACAGAAAACACCGGGGAGCTGTTTTTT.

The chain employs TRBV18 and TRBJ1-5; D gene unclear. CDR1 KGHSH and CDR2 LQKENI come from the germline V gene. This CDR3 contains 12 residues. With 6 bases removed from V and 7 bases from J, the gap between germline ends came to 10 bases. CDR3 sequence: CASSPGRQPQHF. CDR3 nucleotides: TGTGCCAGCTCCCCCGGCAGGCAGCCCCAGCATTTT.

This clone was seen only once. The rearrangement joins TRBV7-2 to TRBJ1-6; the D gene is possibly TRBD1 (5 bases). V dropped 4 bases and J dropped 6 bases, with 19 bases sitting between them. CDR1 is SGHTA and CDR2 is FQGNSA in the germline V gene. CDR3 length: 17 amino acids. The CDR3 DNA reads as TGTGCCAGCAGCTCCTCGAATCGGGACGGGACTAATTCACCCCTCCACTTT. This translates into CASSSSNRDGTNSPLHF.

The rearrangement uses TRBV3-1 (or the pseudogene TRBV3-2) and TRBJ2-2; unclear D gene. CDR1 and CDR2 from the germline V gene are LGHDT and YNNKEL (reference sequence). V was trimmed by 2 bases and J by 5 bases, leaving 6 bases between them. The CDR3 is 13 amino acids. The CDR3 here is CASSQSGTGELFF. CDR3 DNA: TGTGCCAGCAGCCAATCCGGGACCGGGGAGCTGTTTTTT.

The chain uses TRBV5-4 and TRBJ2-7; D is perhaps TRBD1 (5 bases). Germline CDR1 is SGHNT and CDR2 is YYREEE (reference sequence). The CDR3 has 16 residues. V lost 7 bases, J lost 6 bases, and 26 bases lay in between. As DNA, the CDR3 is TGTGCCAGCGCCCCGGGTCCAGGGCACCCGACGCTCGAGCAGTACTTC. This sequence encodes CASAPGPGHPTLEQYF.

This sequence joins TRBV6-5 and TRBJ1-1, with D unresolved. The V gene's germline CDR1 is MNHEY and CDR2 SVGAGI. V dropped 0 bases and J dropped 1 base, with 6 bases sitting between them. There are 14 residues in the CDR3. CDR3: CASSYSRGNTEAFF. CDR3 nucleotide sequence: TGTGCCAGCAGTTACTCGAGAGGGAACACTGAAGCTTTCTTT.

The genes are TRBV15 and TRBJ1-1; possible D gene TRBD1, 6 bases. The CDR3 has 13 amino acids. Germline CDR1 is LNHNV and CDR2 is YYDKDF (reference sequence). The germline V and J ends were trimmed by 2 bases and 11 bases, with 15 bases remaining between them. CDR3 bases: TGTGCCACCAGCAGATCCCCTGACAGGTGGGCTTTCTTT. Amino acids: CATSRSPDRWAFF.

The chain recombines TRBV5-4 with TRBJ1-5; no clear D. There are 15 residues in the CDR3. V shed 0 bases and J shed 3 bases, with 10 bases lying between them. Germline-derived CDR1 and CDR2 are SGHNT and YYREEE (reference sequence). The CDR3 loop is CASSLGGIDNQPQHF. The CDR3 region has the DNA TGTGCCAGCAGCTTGGGAGGAATCGACAATCAGCCCCAGCATTTT.